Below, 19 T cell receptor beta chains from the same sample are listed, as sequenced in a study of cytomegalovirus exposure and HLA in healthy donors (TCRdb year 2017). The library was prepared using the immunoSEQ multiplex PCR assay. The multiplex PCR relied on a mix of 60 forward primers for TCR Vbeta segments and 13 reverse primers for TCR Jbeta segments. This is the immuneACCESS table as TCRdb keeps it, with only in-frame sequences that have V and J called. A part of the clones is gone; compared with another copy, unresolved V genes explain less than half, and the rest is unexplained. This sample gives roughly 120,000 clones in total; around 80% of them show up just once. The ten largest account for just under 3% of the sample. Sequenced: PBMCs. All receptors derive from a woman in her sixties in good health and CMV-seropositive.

The CDR3 DNA reads as TGTGCCAGCAGCGTGGAGCGAGACTACGAGCAGTACTTC. Amino acid sequence: CASSVERDYEQYF. V gene TRBV11-2 combines with J gene TRBJ2-5; D unclear. The J call may be in error: the DNA end matches TRBJ2-7 better. The CDR3 contains 13 residues. Germline-derived CDR1 and CDR2 are SGHAT and FQNNGV.

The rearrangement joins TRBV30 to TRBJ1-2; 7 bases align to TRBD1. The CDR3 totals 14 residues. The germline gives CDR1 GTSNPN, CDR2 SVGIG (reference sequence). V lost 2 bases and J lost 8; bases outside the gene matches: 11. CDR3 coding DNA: TGTGCCTGGAGTAGGGAAAGGGGGCGGTGGGGCTACACCTTC. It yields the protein CAWSRERGRWGYTF. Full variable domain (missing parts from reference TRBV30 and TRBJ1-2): SQTIHQWPATLVQPVGSPLSLECTVEGTSNPNLYWYRQAAGRGLQLLFYSVGIGQISSEVPQNLSASRPQDRQFILSSKKLLLSDSGFYLCAWSRERGRWGYTFGSGTRLTVV.

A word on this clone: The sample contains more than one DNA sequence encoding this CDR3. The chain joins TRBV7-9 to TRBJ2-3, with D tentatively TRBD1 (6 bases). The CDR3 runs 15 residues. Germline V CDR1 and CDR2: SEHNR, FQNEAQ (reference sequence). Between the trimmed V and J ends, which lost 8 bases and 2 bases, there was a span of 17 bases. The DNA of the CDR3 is TGTGCCAGCGGCAAGACAGGTGGGGACACAGATACGCAGTATTTT. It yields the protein CASGKTGGDTDTQYF.

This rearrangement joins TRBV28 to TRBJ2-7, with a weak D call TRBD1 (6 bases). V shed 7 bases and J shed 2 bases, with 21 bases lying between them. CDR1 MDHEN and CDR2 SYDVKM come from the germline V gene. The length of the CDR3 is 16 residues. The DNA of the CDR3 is TGTGCCAGCATACCGGGACAAAACCCTTCTACCTACGAGCAGTACTTC. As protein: CASIPGQNPSTYEQYF.

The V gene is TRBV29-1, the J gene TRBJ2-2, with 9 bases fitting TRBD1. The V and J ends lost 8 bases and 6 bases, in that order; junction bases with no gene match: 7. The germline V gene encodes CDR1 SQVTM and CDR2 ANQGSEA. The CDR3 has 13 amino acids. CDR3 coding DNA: TGCAGCTCCCGGGACAGGGTGTCCGGGGAGCTGTTTTTT. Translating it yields CSSRDRVSGELFF.

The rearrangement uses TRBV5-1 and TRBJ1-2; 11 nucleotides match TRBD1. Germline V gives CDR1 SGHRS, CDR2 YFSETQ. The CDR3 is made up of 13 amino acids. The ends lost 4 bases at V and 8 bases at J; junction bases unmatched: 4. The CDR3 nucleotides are TGCGCCAGCAGCATGGGACAGGGGGTAGGCTACACCTTC. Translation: CASSMGQGVGYTF.

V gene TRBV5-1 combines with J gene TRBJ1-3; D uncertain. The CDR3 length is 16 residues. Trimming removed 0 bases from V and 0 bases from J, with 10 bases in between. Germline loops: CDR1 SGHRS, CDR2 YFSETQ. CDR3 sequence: CASSLGWQNSGNTIYF. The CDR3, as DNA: TGCGCCAGCAGCTTGGGATGGCAGAACTCTGGAAACACCATATATTTT.

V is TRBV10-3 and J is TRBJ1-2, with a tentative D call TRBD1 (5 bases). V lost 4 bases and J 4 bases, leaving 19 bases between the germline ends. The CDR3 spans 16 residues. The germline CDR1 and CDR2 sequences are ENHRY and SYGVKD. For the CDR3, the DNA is TGTGCCATCAGTGCTTTACCCGACAGCGATCTCTATGGCTACACCTTC. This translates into CAISALPDSDLYGYTF.

The CDR3 bases are TGTGCCAGCAGCGCCTTTAATTTTGGAGGTTCCGACGAGCAGTACTTC. It encodes CASSAFNFGGSDEQYF. The chain recombines TRBV9 with TRBJ2-7; D perhaps matches TRBD2 (5 bases). The germline V and J ends were trimmed by 3 bases and 5 bases, with 21 bases remaining between them. Germline V gene data show CDR1 as SGDLS and CDR2 as YYNGEE. The CDR3 covers 16 residues.

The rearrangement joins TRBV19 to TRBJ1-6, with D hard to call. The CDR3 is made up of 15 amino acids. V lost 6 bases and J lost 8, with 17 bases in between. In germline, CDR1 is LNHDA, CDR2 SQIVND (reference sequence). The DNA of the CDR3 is TGTGCCAGTAGCCAGGTCCCGGGAAGCTATTCACCCCTCCACTTT. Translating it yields CASSQVPGSYSPLHF.

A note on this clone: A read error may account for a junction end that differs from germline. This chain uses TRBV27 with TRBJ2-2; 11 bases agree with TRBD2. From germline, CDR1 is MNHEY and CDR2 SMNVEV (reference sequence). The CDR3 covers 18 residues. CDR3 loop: CASSSSLAGVFFTGGLFF. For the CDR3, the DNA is TGTGCCAGCAGTTCTTCACTAGCGGGAGTTTTTTTCACCGGGGGGCTGTTTTTT.

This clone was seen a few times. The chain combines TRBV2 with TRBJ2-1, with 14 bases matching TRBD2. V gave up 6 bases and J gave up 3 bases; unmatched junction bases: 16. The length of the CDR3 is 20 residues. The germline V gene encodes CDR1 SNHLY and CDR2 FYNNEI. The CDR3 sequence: CASSSSHLTSGRALYNEQFF. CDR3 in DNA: TGTGCCAGCAGCTCCTCGCACCTGACTAGCGGGAGGGCCCTCTACAATGAGCAGTTCTTC.

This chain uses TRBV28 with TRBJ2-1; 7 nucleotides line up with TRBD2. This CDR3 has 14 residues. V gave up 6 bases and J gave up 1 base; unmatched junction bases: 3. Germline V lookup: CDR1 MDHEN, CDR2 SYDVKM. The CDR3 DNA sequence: TGTGCCAGCAGGCGCGGGAGTTCCTACAATGAGCAGTTCTTC. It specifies CASRRGSSYNEQFF.

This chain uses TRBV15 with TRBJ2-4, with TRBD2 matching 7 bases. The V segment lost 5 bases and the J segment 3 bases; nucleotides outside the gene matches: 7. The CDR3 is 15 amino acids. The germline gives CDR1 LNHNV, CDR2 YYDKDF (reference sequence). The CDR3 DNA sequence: TGTGCCACCAGCGACCCGCCTAGCGGCAAAAACATTCAGTACTTC. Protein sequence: CATSDPPSGKNIQYF. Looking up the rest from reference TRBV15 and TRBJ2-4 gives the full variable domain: DAMVIQNPRYQVTQFGKPVTLSCSQTLNHNVMYWYQQKSSQAPKLLFHYYDKDFNNEADTPDNFQSRRPNTSFCFLDIRSPGLGDTAMYLCATSDPPSGKNIQYFGAGTRLSVL.

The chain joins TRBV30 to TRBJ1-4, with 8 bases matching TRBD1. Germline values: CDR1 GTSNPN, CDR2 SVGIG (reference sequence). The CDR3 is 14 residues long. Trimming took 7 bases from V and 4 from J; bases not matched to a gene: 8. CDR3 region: CASWWTGLNEKLFF. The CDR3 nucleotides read TGTGCCTCCTGGTGGACAGGGCTTAATGAAAAACTGTTTTTT. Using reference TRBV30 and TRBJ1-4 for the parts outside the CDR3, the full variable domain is SQTIHQWPATLVQPVGSPLSLECTVEGTSNPNLYWYRQAAGRGLQLLFYSVGIGQISSEVPQNLSASRPQDRQFILSSKKLLLSDSGFYLCASWWTGLNEKLFFGSGTQLSVL.

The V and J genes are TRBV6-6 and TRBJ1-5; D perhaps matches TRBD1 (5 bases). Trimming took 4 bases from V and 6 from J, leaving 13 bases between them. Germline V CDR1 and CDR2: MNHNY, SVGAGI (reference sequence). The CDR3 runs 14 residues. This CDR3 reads CASSWGSGGQPQHF. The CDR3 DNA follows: TGTGCCAGCAGTTGGGGATCGGGGGGTCAGCCCCAGCATTTT.

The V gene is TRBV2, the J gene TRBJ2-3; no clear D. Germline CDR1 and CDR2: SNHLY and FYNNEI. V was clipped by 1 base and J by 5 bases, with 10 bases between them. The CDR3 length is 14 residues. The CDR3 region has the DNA TGTGCCAGCAGTGAAGGTGAGGTGAGAGATACGCAGTATTTT. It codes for CASSEGEVRDTQYF.

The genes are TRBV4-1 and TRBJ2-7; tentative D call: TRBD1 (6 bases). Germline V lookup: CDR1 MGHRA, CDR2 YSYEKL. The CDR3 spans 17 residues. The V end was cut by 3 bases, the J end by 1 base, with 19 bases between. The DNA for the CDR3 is TGCGCCAGCAGCCAGGTAGACTACAGGGCCCTATCCTACGAGCAGTACTTC. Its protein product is CASSQVDYRALSYEQYF.

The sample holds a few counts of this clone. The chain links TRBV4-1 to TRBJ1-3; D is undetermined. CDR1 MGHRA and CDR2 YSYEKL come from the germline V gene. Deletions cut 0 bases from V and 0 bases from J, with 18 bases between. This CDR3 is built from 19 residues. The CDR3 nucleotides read TGCGCCAGCAGCCAAGATCACGTTCCGGGGAGAGGCTCTGGAAACACCATATATTTT. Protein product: CASSQDHVPGRGSGNTIYF.